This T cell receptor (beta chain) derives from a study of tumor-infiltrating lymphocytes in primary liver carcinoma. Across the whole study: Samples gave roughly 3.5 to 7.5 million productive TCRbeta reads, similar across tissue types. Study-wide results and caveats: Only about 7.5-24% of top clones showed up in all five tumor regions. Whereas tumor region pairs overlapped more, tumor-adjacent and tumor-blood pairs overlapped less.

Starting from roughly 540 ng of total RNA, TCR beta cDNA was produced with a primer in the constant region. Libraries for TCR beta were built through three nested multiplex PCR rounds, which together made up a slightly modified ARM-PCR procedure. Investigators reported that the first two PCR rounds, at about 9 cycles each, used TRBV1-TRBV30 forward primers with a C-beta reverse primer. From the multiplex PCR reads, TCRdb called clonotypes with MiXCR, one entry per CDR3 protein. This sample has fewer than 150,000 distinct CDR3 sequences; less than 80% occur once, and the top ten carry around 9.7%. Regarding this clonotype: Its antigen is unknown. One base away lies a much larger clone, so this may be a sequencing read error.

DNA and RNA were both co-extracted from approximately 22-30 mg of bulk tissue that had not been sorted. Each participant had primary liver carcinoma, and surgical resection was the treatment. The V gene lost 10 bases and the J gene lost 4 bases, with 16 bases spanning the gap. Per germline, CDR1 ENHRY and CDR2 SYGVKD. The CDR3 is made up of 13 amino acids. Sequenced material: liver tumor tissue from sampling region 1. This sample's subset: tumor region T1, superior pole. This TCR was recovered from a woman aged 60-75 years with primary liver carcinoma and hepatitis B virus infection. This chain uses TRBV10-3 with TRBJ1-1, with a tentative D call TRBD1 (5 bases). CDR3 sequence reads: CATRTPLSTEAFF. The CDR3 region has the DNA TGTGCCACCCGGACACCATTGAGCACTGAAGCTTTCTTT.